Listed below are T cell receptor beta chains from one sample, sequenced in a study of response to subunit inactivated influenza vaccine. Each CDR3 protein is one row after TCRdb ran MiXCR on the RT-PCR reads. The sample has approximately 700,000 distinct CDR3 sequences, 15% to 18% seen once. Sample: PBMCs from blood, taken less than 13 days after vaccination. The receptor source for this set is a man aged 50-59 years who received an inactivated influenza vaccine. The CDR3 runs from the conserved cysteine through the conserved F or W. D genes are given only for firm matches. The size field is filled for only some rows; it gives once, few, many or a size class.

>.|few|TRBJ2-5|TRBV6-1
CASSAPGRRETQYF
TGTGCCAGCAGCGCCCCTGGGCGGAGAGAGACCCAGTACTTC
>.|.|TRBJ2-1|TRBV11-2
CASSLTRRWRSYNDQFF
TGTGCCAGCAGCTTAACGAGGCGGTGGAGGTCCTACAATGACCAGTTCTTC
>TRBD2|many|TRBJ2-1|TRBV7-2
CASKRGGGNEQFF
TGTGCCAGCAAACGGGGGGGAGGCAATGAGCAGTTCTTC
>.|.|TRBJ2-1|TRBV9
CASSVEGIDEQFF
TGTGCCAGCAGCGTAGAAGGGATTGATGAGCAGTTCTTC
>.|many|TRBJ1-1|TRBV5-6
CASSLGFLEANTEAFF
TGTGCCAGCAGCTTGGGGTTCTTGGAGGCGAACACTGAAGCTTTCTTT
>.|few|TRBJ2-3|TRBV7-9
CASSDSPRASTDTQYF
TGTGCCAGCAGCGATTCCCCACGCGCTAGCACAGATACGCAGTATTTT
>TRBD1|few|TRBJ1-4|TRBV29-1
CSVDTGAGNEKLFF
TGCAGCGTCGACACAGGGGCCGGTAATGAAAAACTGTTTTTT
>TRBD1|few|TRBJ2-5|TRBV7-9
CASSSRQGVQETQYF
TGTGCCAGCAGCTCCCGACAGGGGGTTCAAGAGACCCAGTACTTC
>TRBD2|few|TRBJ2-7|TRBV28
CASRESGRFVSHF
TGTGCCAGCAGAGAAAGCGGGAGATTCGTCTCGCACTTC
>.|few|TRBJ2-7|TRBV28
CASSLTPQGWSEQYF
TGTGCCAGCAGTTTAACCCCACAGGGATGGAGCGAGCAGTACTTC
>TRBD2|few|TRBJ2-7|TRBV10-2
CASRGPGLAVGEQYF
TGCGCCAGCAGGGGTCCGGGGCTAGCGGTGGGCGAGCAGTACTTC
>TRBD1|few|TRBJ2-3|TRBV20-1
CSARRQGGISTDTQYF
TGCAGTGCCCGCCGACAGGGGGGAATTAGCACAGATACGCAGTATTTT
>TRBD2|few|TRBJ2-1|TRBV7-3
CASTPAGGRSYNEQFF
TGTGCCAGCACCCCAGCGGGCGGGAGGTCCTACAATGAGCAGTTCTTC
>TRBD2|few|TRBJ2-3|TRBV27
CASSLPGLAGGDTQYF
TGTGCCAGCAGTTTACCGGGACTAGCGGGAGGAGATACGCAGTATTTT
>TRBD2|.|TRBJ2-1|TRBV6-2/TRBV6-3
CASSKGLAVYNEQFF
TGTGCCAGCAGTAAGGGACTAGCGGTTTACAATGAGCAGTTCTTC
>.|.|TRBJ1-1|TRBV19
CASSTWTENTEAFF
TGTGCCAGTAGTACATGGACAGAGAACACTGAAGCTTTCTTT
>.|few|TRBJ2-7|TRBV18
CASSPDPDSLYEQYF
TGTGCCAGCTCCCCTGATCCAGACAGCCTTTACGAGCAGTACTTC
>.|many|TRBJ2-1|TRBV7-2
CASSPGGAINEQFF
TGTGCCAGCAGCCCGGGCGGGGCCATCAATGAGCAGTTCTTC
>TRBD1|few|TRBJ1-4|TRBV12-3/TRBV12-4
CASSLGGGFEKLFF
TGTGCCAGCAGTTTAGGAGGGGGCTTTGAAAAACTGTTTTTT
>.|few|TRBJ1-5|TRBV6-1
CASSEFSGVSNQPQHF
TGTGCCAGCAGTGAATTCAGTGGTGTTAGCAATCAGCCCCAGCATTTT
>.|.|TRBJ2-3|TRBV20-1
CSARMSGGSTDTQYF
TGCAGTGCTAGAATGTCTGGGGGGAGCACAGATACGCAGTATTTT
>.|.|TRBJ2-1|TRBV14
CASSQGEGRRNEQFF
TGTGCCAGCAGCCAAGGTGAGGGCCGGAGGAATGAGCAGTTCTTC
>TRBD1|.|TRBJ2-6|TRBV6-5
CASSLLWTGAGANVLTF
TGTGCCAGCAGTTTACTGTGGACAGGGGCTGGGGCCAACGTCCTGACTTTC
>.|.|TRBJ1-4|TRBV6-1
CASRSTATNEKLFF
TGTGCCAGCAGGTCGACAGCAACTAATGAAAAACTGTTTTTT
>TRBD1|many|TRBJ2-7|TRBV12-3/TRBV12-4
CASSSGTGASEQYF
TGTGCCAGCAGTTCCGGGACAGGGGCCTCCGAGCAGTACTTC
>TRBD2|.|TRBJ2-3|TRBV12-3/TRBV12-4
CASTLRRGVDTQYF
TGTGCCAGCACCCTTCGCCGGGGGGTAGATACGCAGTATTTT
>TRBD2|once|TRBJ2-7|TRBV7-9
CASSLEGGGSYEQYF
TGTGCCAGCAGCTTAGAGGGCGGGGGGTCCTACGAGCAGTACTTC
>.|.|TRBJ2-2|TRBV5-1
CASRRAPPNTGELFF
TGCGCCAGCAGGAGGGCTCCCCCGAACACCGGGGAGCTGTTTTTT
>.|.|TRBJ2-3|TRBV12-3/TRBV12-4
CASSLHPTGVPQYF
TGTGCCAGCAGTTTACACCCGACAGGAGTCCCGCAGTATTTT
>.|few|TRBJ1-3|TRBV25-1
CASSDSLGRVSGNTIYF
TGTGCCAGCAGTGATAGCCTTGGTCGGGTCTCTGGAAACACCATATATTTT
>TRBD1|.|TRBJ2-7|TRBV20-1
CSAVGTGEFYEQYF
TGCAGTGCTGTCGGGACAGGGGAGTTCTACGAGCAGTACTTC
>.|.|TRBJ2-1|TRBV6-5
CASSYSYRVNEQFF
TGTGCCAGCAGTTACTCATACAGGGTAAATGAGCAGTTCTTC
>TRBD1|.|TRBJ2-5|TRBV30
CASLDRVRETQYF
TGTGCCTCATTGGACAGGGTAAGGGAGACCCAGTACTTC
>.|.|TRBJ2-7|TRBV6-4
CASILLSPSYEQYF
TGTGCCAGCATCCTCCTTAGTCCCTCCTACGAGCAGTACTTC
>TRBD1|.|TRBJ2-5|TRBV7-2
CASSLAGTGFETQYF
TGTGCCAGCAGCTTAGCCGGGACAGGTTTTGAGACCCAGTACTTC
>TRBD2|.|TRBJ2-7|TRBV20-1
CSARVFGGTYEQYF
TGCAGTGCTAGAGTATTCGGGGGGACCTACGAGCAGTACTTC
>TRBD1|.|TRBJ2-5|TRBV28
CAGGPAGQGGETQYF
TGTGCCGGGGGTCCAGCGGGACAGGGAGGGGAGACCCAGTACTTC
>.|.|TRBJ2-3|TRBV10-3
CAISLLGDTQYF
TGTGCCATCAGCCTCCTCGGAGATACGCAGTATTTT
>.|once|TRBJ2-7|TRBV3-1
CASSQAGGVYEQYF
TGTGCCAGCAGCCAAGCGGGGGGCGTATACGAGCAGTACTTC